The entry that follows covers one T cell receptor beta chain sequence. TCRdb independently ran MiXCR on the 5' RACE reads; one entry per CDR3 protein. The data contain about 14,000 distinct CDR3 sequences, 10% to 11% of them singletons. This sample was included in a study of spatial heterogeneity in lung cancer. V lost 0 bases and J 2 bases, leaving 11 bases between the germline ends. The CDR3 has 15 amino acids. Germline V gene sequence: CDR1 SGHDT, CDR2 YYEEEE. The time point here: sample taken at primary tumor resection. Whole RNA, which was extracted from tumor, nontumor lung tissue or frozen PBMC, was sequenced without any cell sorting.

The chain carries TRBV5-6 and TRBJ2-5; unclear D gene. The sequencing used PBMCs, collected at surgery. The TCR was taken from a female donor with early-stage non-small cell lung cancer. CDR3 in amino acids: CASSLGREWQETQYF. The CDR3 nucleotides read TGTGCCAGCAGCTTGGGTAGAGAGTGGCAAGAGACCCAGTACTTC.